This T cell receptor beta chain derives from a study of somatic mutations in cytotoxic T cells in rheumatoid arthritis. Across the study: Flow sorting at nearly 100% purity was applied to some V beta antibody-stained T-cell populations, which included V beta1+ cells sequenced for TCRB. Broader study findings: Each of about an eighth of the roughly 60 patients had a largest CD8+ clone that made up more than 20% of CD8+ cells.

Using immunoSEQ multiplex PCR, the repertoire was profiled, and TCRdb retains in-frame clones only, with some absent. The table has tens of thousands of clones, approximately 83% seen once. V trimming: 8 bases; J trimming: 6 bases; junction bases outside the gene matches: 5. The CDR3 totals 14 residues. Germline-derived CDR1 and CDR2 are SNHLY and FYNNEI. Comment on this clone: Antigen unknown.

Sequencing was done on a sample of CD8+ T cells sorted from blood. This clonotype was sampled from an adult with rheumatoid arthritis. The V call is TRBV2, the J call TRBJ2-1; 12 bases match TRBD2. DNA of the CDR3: TGTGCCAGCGCTAGCGGGGGGGGTGGCAATGAGCAGTTCTTC. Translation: CASASGGGGNEQFF.